Listed below are T cell receptor beta chains from one sample, sequenced in a study of T cells in Graves' hyperthyroidism and ophthalmopathy. In TCRdb, the multiplex PCR reads were re-called with MiXCR into one record per CDR3 protein. This table holds 600,000 to 700,000 distinct CDR3 sequences, about 45% found once. Input material: peripheral blood or thyroid tissue (not recorded which). The receptors originated from an adult man with Graves' disease, either hyperthyroidism or ophthalmopathy (not recorded which). CDR3s include the opening cysteine and the closing phenylalanine or tryptophan. A D gene is named only where the DNA matches it firmly. Not every row has a clone size; where given, it reads once, few, many or a size class.

J,D,size,V,CDR3,DNA
TRBJ1-1,-,-,TRBV20-1,CSANPPEGPFF,TGCAGTGCGAACCCACCAGAAGGGCCTTTCTTT
TRBJ1-5,TRBD1,once,TRBV25-1,CASSTLTGTGAHQPQHF,TGTGCCAGCAGTACGCTGACCGGGACAGGGGCCCATCAGCCCCAGCATTTT
TRBJ1-5,-,many,TRBV27,CASGGNQPQHF,TGTGCCAGCGGCGGCAATCAGCCCCAGCATTTT
TRBJ1-3,-,once,TRBV2,CASFERNTIYF,TGTGCCAGCTTCGAACGAAACACCATATATTTT
TRBJ2-7,-,-,TRBV7-9,CASSFYICSARDVSAVYEQYF,-
TRBJ1-3,-,few,TRBV7-9,CASSLEPGYSGNTIYF,TGTGCCAGCAGCTTGGAACCGGGGTACTCTGGAAACACCATATATTTT
TRBJ1-4,TRBD1,-,TRBV12-3/TRBV12-4,CASSLGGQGREKLFF,TGTGCCAGCAGTTTAGGGGGACAGGGGCGAGAAAAACTGTTTTTT
TRBJ1-2,TRBD1,-,TRBV5-1,CASSLARGQSYGYTF,TGCGCCAGCAGCTTGGCCAGGGGACAGTCCTATGGCTACACCTTC
TRBJ1-1,TRBD1,-,TRBV12-3/TRBV12-4,CASSSIGQEGEAFF,TGTGCCAGCAGTTCCATTGGACAGGAAGGTGAAGCTTTCTTT
TRBJ1-3,-,-,TRBV19,CATSGTYSGNTIYF,TGTGCCACCTCCGGGACCTACTCTGGAAACACCATATATTTT
TRBJ1-2,-,many,TRBV20-1,CSASEQGRLYGYTF,TGCAGTGCTAGTGAGCAGGGGAGGCTCTATGGCTACACCTTC
TRBJ1-5,-,-,TRBV15,CATSSRGGTAGQPQHF,TGTGCCACCAGCAGCCGTGGGGGCACAGCCGGTCAGCCCCAGCATTTT
TRBJ2-2,TRBD1,-,TRBV7-9,CASSEAGTANTGELFF,TGTGCCAGCAGTGAAGCCGGGACAGCGAACACCGGGGAGCTGTTTTTT
TRBJ2-5,-,few,TRBV20-1,CSAKGRALQETQYF,TGCAGTGCTAAAGGACGGGCCCTTCAAGAGACCCAATACTTC
TRBJ1-5,-,-,TRBV20-1,CSASQIWDINQPQHF,TGCAGTGCTAGTCAGATCTGGGACATCAATCAGCCCCAGCATTTT
TRBJ1-1,-,-,TRBV25-1,CASSSPPGTNTEAFF,TGTGCCAGCAGTTCGCCTCCAGGGACCAACACTGAAGCTTTCTTT
TRBJ1-6,-,-,TRBV25-1,CASSEYDGKASYNSPLHF,TGTGCCAGCAGTGAATATGACGGAAAGGCCTCCTATAATTCACCCCTCCACTTT
TRBJ1-1,-,-,TRBV24-1,CASSEGGRGTEAFF,TGTGCCAGCAGTGAGGGGGGGCGCGGCACTGAAGCTTTCTTT
TRBJ2-5,-,many,TRBV20-1,CSASGVQETQYF,TGCAGTGCTAGCGGGGTCCAAGAGACCCAGTACTTC
TRBJ2-7,-,-,TRBV19,CASSIQVDFYEQYF,TGTGCCAGTAGTATACAGGTCGACTTTTACGAGCAGTACTTC
TRBJ1-3,TRBD1,-,TRBV29-1,CSVSTGAWDTIYF,TGCAGCGTTTCCACAGGGGCGTGGGACACCATATATTTT
TRBJ1-3,-,many,TRBV7-2,CASSLRVATGNTIYF,TGTGCCAGCAGCTTAAGGGTAGCTACTGGAAACACCATATATTTT
TRBJ2-2,TRBD2,-,TRBV7-9,CASRSPPGTSGTGELFF,TGTGCCAGCAGATCTCCCCCCGGGACTAGCGGGACCGGGGAGCTGTTTTTT
TRBJ1-4,-,-,TRBV25-1,CASSLTKLFATNEKLFF,TGTGCCAGCAGTTTGACGAAACTGTTCGCAACTAATGAAAAACTGTTTTTT
TRBJ2-7,TRBD2,-,TRBV6-1,CASSLALSSGRAEEQYF,TGTGCCAGCAGTTTAGCGCTTTCTAGCGGGAGGGCCGAGGAGCAGTACTTC
TRBJ2-7,-,few,TRBV7-2,CASSADRFVYEQYF,TGTGCCAGCAGCGCCGACAGGTTTGTCTACGAGCAGTACTTC
TRBJ2-7,-,-,TRBV2,CASSERAVYF,TGTGCCAGCAGTGAAAGGGCGGTGTACTTC
TRBJ2-5,TRBD2,few,TRBV3-1,CASGLAGMRETQYF,TGTGCCAGCGGACTAGCGGGGATGAGGGAGACCCAGTACTTC
TRBJ2-5,TRBD2,-,TRBV20-1,CSASLTSGRDETQYF,TGCAGTGCCTCCCTGACCAGCGGGAGGGACGAGACCCAGTACTTC
TRBJ1-2,-,many,TRBV12-3/TRBV12-4,CASTYAGRINYGYTF,TGTGCCAGCACCTACGCGGGACGGATTAACTATGGCTACACCTTC
TRBJ2-7,-,-,TRBV7-9,CASSLMGSVYEQYF,TGTGCCAGCAGCTTAATGGGTTCCGTCTACGAGCAGTACTTC
TRBJ1-5,-,-,TRBV12-3/TRBV12-4,CASSLFGGLGQPQHF,TGTGCCAGCAGTTTATTTGGGGGTCTAGGACAGCCCCAGCATTTT
TRBJ2-1,-,few,TRBV10-3,CAISEQGTGEQFF,TGTGCCATCAGTGAACAGGGAACGGGTGAGCAGTTCTTC
TRBJ1-1,-,-,TRBV20-1,CSAERTENTEAFF,TGCAGTGCCGAGAGGACTGAGAACACTGAAGCTTTCTTT
TRBJ2-7,-,-,TRBV7-9,CASSPSGGGPSYEQCF,TGTGCCAGCAGCCCCAGCGGTGGCGGACCTAGTTACGAGCAGTGCTTC
TRBJ2-7,TRBD2,-,TRBV12-5,CASGPGGEYF,TGTGCTAGTGGTCCGGGAGGCGAATACTTC
TRBJ1-1,TRBD1,-,TRBV12-3/TRBV12-4,CASSVQGAAEAFF,TGTGCCAGCAGTGTCCAGGGGGCGGCTGAAGCTTTCTTT
TRBJ1-2,-,few,TRBV12-3/TRBV12-4,CASRSQTNYGYTF,TGTGCCAGCCGGTCACAGACAAACTATGGCTACACCTTC
TRBJ2-6,-,once,TRBV2,CASSYAAGANVLTF,TGTGCCAGCAGTTACGCCGCAGGGGCCAACGTCCTGACTTTC
TRBJ1-4,TRBD1,-,TRBV5-5,CASSLWTGDEKLFF,TGTGCCAGCAGCTTGTGGACAGGGGATGAAAAACTGTTTTTT
TRBJ1-4,-,-,TRBV7-9,CASSPRGTDNEKLFF,TGTGCCAGCAGTCCTCGGGGGACGGACAATGAAAAACTGTTTTTT
TRBJ2-5,-,-,TRBV20-1,CSAGDVQKKTQYF,TGCAGTGCTGGAGATGTACAGAAGAAGACCCAGTACTTC
TRBJ2-2,TRBD2,-,TRBV2,CASSEGSGGADGELFF,TGTGCCAGCAGTGAAGGGTCCGGGGGGGCTGACGGGGAGCTGTTTTTT
TRBJ2-7,-,-,TRBV2,CASSVSMGQGNEQYF,TGTGCCAGCAGTGTTAGTATGGGGCAGGGCAACGAGCAGTACTTC
TRBJ1-4,-,once,TRBV7-8,CASSPGRLGNEKLFF,TGTGCCAGCAGCCCGGGACGGCTGGGTAATGAAAAACTGTTTTTT
TRBJ2-5,-,few,TRBV7-9,CASSPGASETQYF,TGTGCCAGCAGCCCAGGCGCCTCGGAGACCCAGTACTTC
TRBJ2-7,-,few,TRBV2,CASKVVGTGNEQYF,TGTGCCAGCAAAGTGGTCGGCACAGGGAACGAGCAGTACTTC
TRBJ1-5,-,many,TRBV5-1,CASSLRGDSNQPQHF,TGCGCCAGCAGCTTGAGGGGGGATAGCAATCAGCCCCAGCATTTT
TRBJ1-4,TRBD1,few,TRBV7-2,CASSSRQGAGEKLFF,TGTGCCAGCAGCTCAAGACAGGGGGCTGGAGAAAAACTGTTTTTT
TRBJ2-5,TRBD2,-,TRBV7-9,CASSSTSGGPWETQYF,TGTGCCAGCAGCTCAACTAGCGGGGGGCCCTGGGAGACCCAGTACTTC
TRBJ2-2,TRBD1,-,TRBV5-1,CASSFRDSNTGELFF,TGCGCCAGCAGCTTCCGGGACAGCAACACCGGGGAGCTGTTTTTT
TRBJ1-1,-,many,TRBV12-3/TRBV12-4,CASTRGNTEAFF,TGTGCCAGCACAAGGGGGAACACTGAAGCTTTCTTT
TRBJ1-2,TRBD1,-,TRBV30,CACPQGAGGYTF,TGTGCCTGCCCACAGGGGGCAGGGGGCTACACCTTC
TRBJ2-7,TRBD2,many,TRBV7-9,CASSSRLAGAYEQYF,TGTGCCAGCAGCTCCCGACTAGCGGGGGCCTACGAGCAGTACTTC